These 15 T cell receptor beta chains were all obtained from the same sample, sequenced in a study of blood T cell repertoires in COVID-19. TCRdb's copy holds only in-frame clones and misses some; the assay was immunoSEQ multiplex PCR. The sample shows hundreds of thousands of clones, around 91% of them seen only once. Sample: PBMCs or T cells enriched from blood (not recorded which). The receptors derive from a man aged 25-40 years who had recovered from COVID-19.

The V gene is TRBV7-9, the J gene TRBJ1-3; D remains ambiguous. The ends were cut back, 2 bases at V and 0 bases at J, with 8 bases in the middle. CDR1 is SEHNR and CDR2 is FQNEAQ in the germline V gene (reference sequence). This CDR3 spans 15 amino acids. The CDR3 spells CASSLQVISGNTIYF. CDR3 coding DNA: TGTGCCAGCAGCTTACAGGTTATCTCTGGAAACACCATATATTTT.

The rearrangement joins TRBV7-8 to TRBJ2-1; 7 bases are shared with TRBD1. After removal of 5 bases from V and 3 bases from J, the junction contained 7 bases not matched to a gene. Germline loops: CDR1 SGHVS, CDR2 FQNEAQ. CDR3 length equals 15 residues. The CDR3 DNA follows: TGTGCCAGCAGCCCAGACAGGGTGAACTACAATGAGCAGTTCTTC. This encodes CASSPDRVNYNEQFF.

The chain recombines TRBV3-1 (or the pseudogene TRBV3-2) with TRBJ2-3; 9 nucleotides align to TRBD2. Per the germline V gene, CDR1 is LGHDT and CDR2 is YNNKEL (reference sequence). Losses at the gene ends were 1 base for V and 0 bases for J; bases not matched to a gene: 5. The CDR3 consists of 17 residues. In nucleotides, the CDR3 is TGTGCCAGCAGCCAAGGCGGGCTAGCGGGAAGCACAGATACGCAGTATTTT. It codes for CASSQGGLAGSTDTQYF.

The chain is built from TRBV2 and TRBJ1-3; 8 bases fit TRBD1. With V trimmed by 4 bases and J by 7 bases, 15 bases remained unmatched. The CDR3 has 17 residues. Per the germline V gene, CDR1 is SNHLY and CDR2 is FYNNEI. This CDR3 reads CASSVMRGGRGPNTIYF. For the CDR3, the DNA is TGTGCCAGCAGTGTAATGAGAGGGGGCAGGGGGCCGAACACCATATATTTT.

V gene TRBV7-8 combines with J gene TRBJ2-6, with a possible D match to TRBD2 (5 bases). CDR1 and CDR2 from the germline V gene are SGHVS and FQNEAQ. The V gene lost 2 bases and the J gene lost 0 bases, with 14 bases spanning the gap. The CDR3 is 18 residues long. The CDR3 DNA is TGTGCCAGCAGCTTACCTCGGGAAAACCGCTCTGGGGCCAACGTCCTGACTTTC. It yields the protein CASSLPRENRSGANVLTF.

This chain joins TRBV2 and TRBJ1-2, with D unclear. The ends were cut back, 4 bases at V and 2 bases at J, with 8 bases in the middle. Germline-derived CDR1 and CDR2 are SNHLY and FYNNEI. The CDR3 is 13 amino acids. This CDR3 reads CASSVGGNYGYTF. The DNA of the CDR3 is TGTGCCAGCAGTGTGGGAGGGAACTATGGCTACACCTTC. Based on the CDR3 plus reference TRBV2 and TRBJ1-2, the full variable domain is EPEVTQTPSHQVTQMGQEVILRCVPISNHLYFYWYRQILGQKVEFLVSFYNNEISEKSEIFDDQFSVERPDGSNFTLKIRSTKLEDSAMYFCASSVGGNYGYTFGSGTRLTVV.

CDR3 coding DNA: TGTGCCAGCAGCCATGGCGGGAGGGCCATTTCCTACAATGAGCAGTTCTTC. Translation: CASSHGGRAISYNEQFF. The V and J genes are TRBV3-1 (or the pseudogene TRBV3-2) and TRBJ2-1; the match to TRBD2 covers 9 bases. Germline loops: CDR1 LGHDT, CDR2 YNNKEL (reference sequence). V was pared by 3 bases and J by 1 base, with 7 bases of the junction left unmatched. CDR3 size: 17 residues.

This clone was picked up one time. The chain combines TRBV11-2 with TRBJ2-1, with a weak D call TRBD2 (6 bases). The V gene lost 4 bases and the J gene lost 4 bases, with 14 bases spanning the gap. The CDR3 has 15 residues. In germline, CDR1 is SGHAT, CDR2 FQNNGV. CDR3 in DNA: TGTGCCAGCAGCTCCGGAGGGTACCCTTACAATGAGCAGTTCTTC. It encodes CASSSGGYPYNEQFF.

This rearrangement joins TRBV5-6 to TRBJ1-2; D may be TRBD1 (6 bases). The germline CDR1 and CDR2 sequences are SGHDT and YYEEEE. V gave up 0 bases and J gave up 3 bases, with 12 bases separating them. CDR3 size: 15 residues. The CDR3 DNA is TGTGCCAGCAGCTTGGGCAGGGGCGTAGACTATGGCTACACCTTC. Protein sequence: CASSLGRGVDYGYTF.

The V and J genes are TRBV30 and TRBJ1-1; D is possibly TRBD1 (6 bases). V gave up 4 bases and J gave up 0 bases, with 15 bases separating them. This CDR3 has 15 residues. Germline-derived CDR1 and CDR2 are GTSNPN and SVGIG (reference sequence). The CDR3 reads CAWNDGGDMNTEAFF. The CDR3 region has the DNA TGTGCCTGGAATGACGGGGGGGACATGAACACTGAAGCTTTCTTT.

This clone was seen a handful of times. The V and J genes are TRBV21-1 and TRBJ1-2. TRBV21-1 is labeled a pseudogene. This CDR3 spans 16 amino acids. CDR3 nucleotides: TGTGCCAGCAGCAAAGACTACAAGGTTCCTAACTATGGCTACACCTTC. It yields the protein CASSKDYKVPNYGYTF.

The chain combines TRBV24-1 with TRBJ2-3, with 9 positions matching TRBD2. The CDR3 extends over 16 amino acids. From germline, CDR1 is KGHDR and CDR2 SFDVKD. V shed 4 bases, J shed 2 bases, and the junction held 6 bases outside the gene matches. The CDR3 coding sequence is TGTGCCACCAGTGACCGGACTAGCGACTACACAGATACGCAGTATTTT. Residues: CATSDRTSDYTDTQYF.

The V call is TRBV24-1, the J call TRBJ2-1, with 11 nucleotides matching TRBD2. CDR1 KGHDR and CDR2 SFDVKD come from the germline V gene. J lost 4 bases, V lost 5 bases, and 6 bases had no gene match. This CDR3 is built from 16 residues. The chain's CDR3 is CATSALAGGGYNEQFF. DNA of the CDR3: TGTGCCACCAGTGCCTTAGCGGGAGGGGGATACAATGAGCAGTTCTTC.

The chain is built from TRBV10-3 and TRBJ2-1, with D possibly being TRBD2 (5 bases). Germline CDR1 and CDR2: ENHRY and SYGVKD. The CDR3 loop spans 14 amino acids. V was trimmed by 8 bases and J by 6 bases, leaving 17 bases between them. CDR3 nucleotides: TGTGCCATCGGTGTGATGGGAGAGGGCAATGAGCAGTTCTTC. This translates into CAIGVMGEGNEQFF.

The chain has TRBV28 and TRBJ1-2; the D gene is possibly TRBD1 (6 bases). The CDR3 length is 13 residues. Germline lookup yields CDR1 MDHEN and CDR2 SYDVKM. The V and J ends lost 6 bases and 8 bases respectively, with 16 bases between them. CDR3 sequence: CASSPDSLQGYTF. In DNA form, the CDR3 reads TGTGCCAGCAGCCCGGACAGCCTCCAGGGCTACACCTTC.